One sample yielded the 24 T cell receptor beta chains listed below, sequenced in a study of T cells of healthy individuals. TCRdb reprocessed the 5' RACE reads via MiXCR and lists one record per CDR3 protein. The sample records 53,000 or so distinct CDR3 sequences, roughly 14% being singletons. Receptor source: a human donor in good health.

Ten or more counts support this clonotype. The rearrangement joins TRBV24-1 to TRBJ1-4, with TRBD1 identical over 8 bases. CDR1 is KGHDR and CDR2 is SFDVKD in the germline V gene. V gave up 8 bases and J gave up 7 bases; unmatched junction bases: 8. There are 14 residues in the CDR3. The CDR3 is CATILGQGSEKLFF. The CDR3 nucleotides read TGTGCCACCATTCTTGGACAGGGTTCTGAAAAACTGTTTTTT.

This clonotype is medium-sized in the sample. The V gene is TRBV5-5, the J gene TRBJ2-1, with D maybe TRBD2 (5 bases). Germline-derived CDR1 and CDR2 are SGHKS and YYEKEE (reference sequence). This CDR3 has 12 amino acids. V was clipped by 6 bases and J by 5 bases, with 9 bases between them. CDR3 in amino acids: CASTWRDNEQFF. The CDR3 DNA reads TGTGCCAGCACCTGGCGGGACAATGAGCAGTTCTTC.

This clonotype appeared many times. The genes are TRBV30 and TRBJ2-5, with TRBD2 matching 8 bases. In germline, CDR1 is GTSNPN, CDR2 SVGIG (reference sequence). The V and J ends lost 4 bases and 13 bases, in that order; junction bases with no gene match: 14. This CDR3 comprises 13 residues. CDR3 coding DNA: TGTGCCTGGACCCGGGAGGGAACCCTTGGTGCGTACTTC. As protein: CAWTREGTLGAYF.

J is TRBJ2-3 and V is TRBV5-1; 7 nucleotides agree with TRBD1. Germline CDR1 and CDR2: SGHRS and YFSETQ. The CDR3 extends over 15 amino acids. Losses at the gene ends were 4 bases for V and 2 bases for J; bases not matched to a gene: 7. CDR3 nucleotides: TGCGCCAGCAGCCCAGGGGACAGACCCACAGATACGCAGTATTTT. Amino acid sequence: CASSPGDRPTDTQYF.

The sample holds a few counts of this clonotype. The CDR3 sequence: CASSAGLAGAADTQYF. Written as DNA, the CDR3 is TGTGCCAGCAGCGCAGGACTAGCGGGAGCGGCAGATACGCAGTATTTT. The chain carries TRBV5-4 and TRBJ2-3; TRBD2 agrees at 13 bases. Trimming removed 4 bases from V and 4 bases from J; junction bases left unmatched: 6. CDR1 and CDR2 from the germline V gene are SGHNT and YYREEE (reference sequence). This CDR3 region has 16 residues.

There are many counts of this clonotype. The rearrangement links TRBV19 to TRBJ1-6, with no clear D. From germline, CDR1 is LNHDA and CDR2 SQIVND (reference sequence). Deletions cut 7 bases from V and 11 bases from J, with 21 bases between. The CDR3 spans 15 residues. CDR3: CASNEGIRRVPPLHF. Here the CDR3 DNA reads TGTGCCAGTAACGAAGGAATCCGGAGGGTACCACCCCTCCACTTT.

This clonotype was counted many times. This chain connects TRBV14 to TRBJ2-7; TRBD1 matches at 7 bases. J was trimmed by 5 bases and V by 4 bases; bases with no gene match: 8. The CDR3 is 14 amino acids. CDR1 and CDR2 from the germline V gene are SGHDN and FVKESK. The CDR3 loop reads CASSRWGQLNEQYF. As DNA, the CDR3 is TGTGCCAGCAGCCGGTGGGGACAGCTGAACGAGCAGTACTTC.

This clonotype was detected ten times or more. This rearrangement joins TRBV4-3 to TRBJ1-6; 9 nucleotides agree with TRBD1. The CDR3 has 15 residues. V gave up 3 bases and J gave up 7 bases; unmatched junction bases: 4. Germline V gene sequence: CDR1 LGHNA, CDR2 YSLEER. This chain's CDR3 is CASSQAGTGNSPLHF. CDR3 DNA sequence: TGCGCCAGCAGCCAGGCCGGGACAGGGAATTCACCCCTCCACTTT.

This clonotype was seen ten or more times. CDR3 in DNA: TGTGCCACACAACTCGACAGGGGTCCCGGCGGGGAGCTGTTTTTT. This sequence encodes CATQLDRGPGGELFF. This rearrangement joins TRBV2 to TRBJ2-2, with TRBD1 matching over 8 bases. Germline V gives CDR1 SNHLY, CDR2 FYNNEI. The CDR3 spans 15 residues. With 10 bases clipped from V and 7 bases from J, the junction kept 14 bases outside the gene matches.

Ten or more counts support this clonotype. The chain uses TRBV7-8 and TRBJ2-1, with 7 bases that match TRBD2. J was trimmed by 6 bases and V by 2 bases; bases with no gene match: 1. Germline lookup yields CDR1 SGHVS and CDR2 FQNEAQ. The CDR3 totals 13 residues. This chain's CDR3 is CASSLPGGNEQFF. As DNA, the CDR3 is TGTGCCAGCAGCTTACCGGGGGGCAATGAGCAGTTCTTC.

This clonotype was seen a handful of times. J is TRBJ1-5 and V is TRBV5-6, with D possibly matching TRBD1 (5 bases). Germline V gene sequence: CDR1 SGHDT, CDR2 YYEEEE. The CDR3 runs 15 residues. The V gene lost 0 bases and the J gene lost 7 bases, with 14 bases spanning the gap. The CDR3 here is CASSLGIQVTQPQHF. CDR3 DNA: TGTGCCAGCAGCTTGGGGATACAGGTTACCCAGCCCCAGCATTTT.

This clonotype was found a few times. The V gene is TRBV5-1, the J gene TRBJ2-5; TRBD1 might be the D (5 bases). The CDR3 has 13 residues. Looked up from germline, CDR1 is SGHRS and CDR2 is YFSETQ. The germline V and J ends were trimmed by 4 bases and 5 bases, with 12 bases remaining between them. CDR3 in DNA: TGCGCCAGCAGCGGGGCACCCTCTGAGACCCAGTACTTC. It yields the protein CASSGAPSETQYF.

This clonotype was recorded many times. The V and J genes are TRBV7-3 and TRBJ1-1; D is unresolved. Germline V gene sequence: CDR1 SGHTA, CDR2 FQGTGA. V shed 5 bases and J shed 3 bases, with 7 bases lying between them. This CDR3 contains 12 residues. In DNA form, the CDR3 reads TGTGCCAGCAGCCAAGTCCACACTGAAGCTTTCTTT. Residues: CASSQVHTEAFF.

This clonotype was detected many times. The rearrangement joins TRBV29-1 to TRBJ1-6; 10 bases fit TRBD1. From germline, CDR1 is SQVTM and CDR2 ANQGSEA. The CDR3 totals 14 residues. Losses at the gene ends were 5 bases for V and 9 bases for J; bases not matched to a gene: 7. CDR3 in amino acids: CSVLTGGASSPLHF. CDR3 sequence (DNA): TGCAGCGTTTTGACAGGGGGCGCGAGTTCACCCCTCCACTTT.

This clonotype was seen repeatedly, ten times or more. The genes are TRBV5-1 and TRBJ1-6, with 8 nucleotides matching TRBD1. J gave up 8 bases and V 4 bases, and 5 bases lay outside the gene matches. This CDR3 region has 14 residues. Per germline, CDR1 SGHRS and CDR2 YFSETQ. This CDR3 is CASSPGQDYSPLHF. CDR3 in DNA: TGCGCCAGCAGCCCGGGACAGGATTATTCACCCCTCCACTTT.

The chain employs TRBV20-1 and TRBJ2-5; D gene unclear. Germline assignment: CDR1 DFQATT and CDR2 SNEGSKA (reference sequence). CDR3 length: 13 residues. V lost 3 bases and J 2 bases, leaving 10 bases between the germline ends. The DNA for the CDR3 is TGCAGTGCTAGCCCGGGCGTTCAAGAGACCCAGTACTTC. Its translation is CSASPGVQETQYF.

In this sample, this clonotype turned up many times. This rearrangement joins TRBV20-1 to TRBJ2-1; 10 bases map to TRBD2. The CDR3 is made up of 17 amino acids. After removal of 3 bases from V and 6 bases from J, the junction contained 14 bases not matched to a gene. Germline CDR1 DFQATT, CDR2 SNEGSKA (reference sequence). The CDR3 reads CSASWAGGTSGANEQFF. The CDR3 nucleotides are TGCAGTGCTAGCTGGGCAGGCGGAACTAGCGGGGCCAATGAGCAGTTCTTC.

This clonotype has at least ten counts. CDR3 region: CASGPRASNGETQYF. The CDR3 DNA reads TGTGCTAGTGGTCCCAGGGCTAGTAACGGAGAGACCCAGTACTTC. The chain carries TRBV12-5 and TRBJ2-5, with D possibly TRBD1 on 5 matching bases. CDR3 length equals 15 residues. Germline CDR1 and CDR2: LGHNT and FRNRAP. V was pared by 5 bases and J by 4 bases, with 17 bases between.

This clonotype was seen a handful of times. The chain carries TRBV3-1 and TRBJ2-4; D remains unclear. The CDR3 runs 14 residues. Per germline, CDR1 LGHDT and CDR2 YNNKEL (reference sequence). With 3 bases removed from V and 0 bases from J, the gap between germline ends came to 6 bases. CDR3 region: CASSHTTAKNIQYF. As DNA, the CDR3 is TGTGCCAGCAGCCATACCACAGCCAAAAACATTCAGTACTTC. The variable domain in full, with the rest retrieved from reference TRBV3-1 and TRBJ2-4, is DTAVSQTPKYLVTQMGNDKSIKCEQNLGHDTMYWYKQDSKKFLKIMFSYNNKELIINETVPNRFSPKSPDKAHLNLHINSLELGDSAVYFCASSHTTAKNIQYFGAGTRLSVL.

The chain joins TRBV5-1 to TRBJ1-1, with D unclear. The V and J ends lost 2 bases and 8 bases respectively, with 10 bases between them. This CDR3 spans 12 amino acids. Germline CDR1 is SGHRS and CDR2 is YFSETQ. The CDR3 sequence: CASSLGRQEAFF. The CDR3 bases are TGCGCCAGCAGCTTAGGGAGACAAGAAGCTTTCTTT.

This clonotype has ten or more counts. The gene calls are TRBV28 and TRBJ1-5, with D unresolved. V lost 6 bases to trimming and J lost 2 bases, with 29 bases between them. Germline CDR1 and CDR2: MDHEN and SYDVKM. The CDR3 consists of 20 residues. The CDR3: CASSRRESDRFRAGNQPQHF. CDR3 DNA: TGTGCCAGCAGCCGAAGGGAATCGGACCGCTTTCGGGCAGGCAATCAGCCCCAGCATTTT.

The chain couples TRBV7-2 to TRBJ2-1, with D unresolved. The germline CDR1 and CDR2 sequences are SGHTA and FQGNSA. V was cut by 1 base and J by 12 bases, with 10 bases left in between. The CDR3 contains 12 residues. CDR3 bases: TGTGCCAGCAGCTTAGATGGCCATGCGCAGTTCTTC. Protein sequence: CASSLDGHAQFF. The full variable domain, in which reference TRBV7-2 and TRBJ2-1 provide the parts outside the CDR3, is GAGVSQSPSNKVTEKGKDVELRCDPISGHTALYWYRQSLGQGLEFLIYFQGNSAPDKSGLPSDRFSAERTGGSVSTLTIQRTQQEDSAVYLCASSLDGHAQFFGPGTRLTVL.

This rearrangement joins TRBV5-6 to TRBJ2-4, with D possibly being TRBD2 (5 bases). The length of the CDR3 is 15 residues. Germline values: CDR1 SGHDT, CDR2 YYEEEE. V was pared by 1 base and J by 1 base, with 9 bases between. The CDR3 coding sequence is TGTGCCAGCAGCTTGCTCGGGGAGGCCAAAAACATTCAGTACTTC. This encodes CASSLLGEAKNIQYF.

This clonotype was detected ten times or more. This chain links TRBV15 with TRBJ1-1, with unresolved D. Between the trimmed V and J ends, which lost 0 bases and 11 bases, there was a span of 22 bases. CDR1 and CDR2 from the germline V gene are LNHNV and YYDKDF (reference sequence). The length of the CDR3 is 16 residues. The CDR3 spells CATSRDLGGRLSLAFF. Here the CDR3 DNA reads TGTGCCACCAGCAGAGATCTCGGCGGACGGCTGAGCTTGGCTTTCTTT.